The 14 T cell receptor beta chains below all came from one sample that was sequenced in a study of blood T cells in healthy people across ages. The authors ran a second PCR of 7 to 11 cycles using a sample-barcoded 5' primer and a J-beta primer mix. TCRdb recomputed calls from the 5' RACE reads with MiXCR, one row per CDR3 protein. Altogether approximately 1.5 million distinct CDR3 sequences are present, roughly 32% being singletons, with the ten largest covering approximately 11%. Sequenced material: blood. The receptors come from a woman aged 30 to 39 in good health.

A few counts support this clonotype. The J gene is TRBJ2-7, the V gene TRBV25-1, with TRBD2 matching 11 bases. The CDR3 length is 17 residues. The V gene end was trimmed by 1 base and the J gene end by 3 bases; junction bases not matched to a gene: 8. Germline V gene sequence: CDR1 MGHDK, CDR2 SYGVNS. In DNA, the CDR3 is TGTGCCAGCAGTGAATCCCTCCTTAGCGGGAGGGTCTACGAGCAGTACTTC. Amino acids: CASSESLLSGRVYEQYF.

The V call is TRBV2, the J call TRBJ1-2; TRBD1 aligns across 8 bases. CDR3 length: 14 amino acids. The germline gives CDR1 SNHLY, CDR2 FYNNEI. J was trimmed by 7 bases and V by 3 bases; bases with no gene match: 7. For the CDR3, the DNA is TGTGCCAGCAGTGACCCGACAGGGGACCTTGGCTACACCTTC. Its protein product is CASSDPTGDLGYTF. Based on the CDR3 plus reference TRBV2 and TRBJ1-2, the full variable domain is EPEVTQTPSHQVTQMGQEVILRCVPISNHLYFYWYRQILGQKVEFLVSFYNNEISEKSEIFDDQFSVERPDGSNFTLKIRSTKLEDSAMYFCASSDPTGDLGYTFGSGTRLTVV.

This chain joins TRBV4-2 and TRBJ2-7; 8 bases are a match to TRBD2. V lost 0 bases, J lost 4 bases, and 8 bases stayed unmatched. This CDR3 has 16 amino acids. Per germline, CDR1 LGHNA and CDR2 YNFKEQ. The CDR3 DNA follows: TGTGCCAGCAGCCAAGATAGAGCGGGAGTTAGGTACGAGCAGTACTTC. Its protein is CASSQDRAGVRYEQYF.

The chain recombines TRBV20-1 with TRBJ2-1; 13 nucleotides match TRBD2. This CDR3 comprises 17 residues. Trimming removed 6 bases from V and 4 bases from J; junction bases left unmatched: 12. Germline-derived CDR1 and CDR2 are DFQATT and SNEGSKA (reference sequence). The CDR3 nucleotides read TGCAGTGCGAAGCGGCGGACTAGCGGGAGCGGATACAATGAGCAGTTCTTC. It specifies CSAKRRTSGSGYNEQFF.

This clonotype was seen only a few times. The chain couples TRBV9 to TRBJ1-2; 10 positions agree with TRBD1. Per the germline V gene, CDR1 is SGDLS and CDR2 is YYNGEE. This CDR3 comprises 12 residues. After removal of 5 bases from V and 7 bases from J, the junction contained 2 bases not matched to a gene. The CDR3 coding sequence is TGTGCCAGCAGGGGACAGGGGTTTGGCTACACCTTC. As protein: CASRGQGFGYTF.

About this clonotype itself: This could be a read error, since a much larger clone is one nucleotide away. The chain joins TRBV4-1 to TRBJ2-5, with D perhaps TRBD2 (6 bases). The CDR3 runs to 11 residues. Germline CDR1 reads MGHRA; CDR2 reads YSYEKL. The CDR3 DNA sequence: TGCGCCAGCAGCCATCGGGAGACCCGGTACTTC. It translates to CASSHRETRYF.

This clonotype came up many times. This sequence joins TRBV6-4 and TRBJ2-1, with TRBD2 matching 10 bases. The CDR3 consists of 15 residues. Germline CDR1 MRHNA, CDR2 SNTAGT. V shed 0 bases, J shed 12 bases, and the junction held 8 bases outside the gene matches. This chain's CDR3 is CASSDSTSGAGGQFF. The CDR3 bases are TGTGCCAGCAGTGACTCAACTAGCGGGGCCGGTGGGCAGTTCTTC.

This clonotype was recorded at least ten times. The chain uses TRBV9 and TRBJ2-5; 11 bases agree with TRBD2. The CDR3 spans 16 residues. CDR1 and CDR2 from the germline V gene are SGDLS and YYNGEE. V shed 4 bases and J 0 bases; nucleotides not matched to a gene: 5. DNA for the CDR3: TGTGCCAGCAGCCCCCGACTAGCGGGGCACCAAGAGACCCAGTACTTC. It codes for CASSPRLAGHQETQYF.

A few counts support this clonotype. V is TRBV6-5 and J is TRBJ1-2; a possible D gene is TRBD1 (5 bases). The CDR3 covers 14 residues. Looked up from germline, CDR1 is MNHEY and CDR2 is SVGAGI. V was pared by 7 bases and J by 2 bases, with 14 bases between. The DNA of the CDR3 is TGTGCCAGCAAGGATGGGGGAACCAACTATGGCTACACCTTC. This encodes CASKDGGTNYGYTF.

This clonotype was picked up a small number of times. The chain joins TRBV20-1 to TRBJ2-7; 7 bases match TRBD1. The CDR3 covers 13 residues. Germline CDR1 DFQATT, CDR2 SNEGSKA (reference sequence). The V segment lost 4 bases and the J segment 4 bases; nucleotides outside the gene matches: 7. CDR3 sequence: CSANDRVPYEQYF. The CDR3 nucleotides read TGCAGTGCTAACGACAGGGTTCCTTACGAGCAGTACTTC.

This chain connects TRBV15 to TRBJ1-2; TRBD1 is a possible D gene (5 bases). This CDR3 contains 15 residues. The ends were cut back, 5 bases at V and 1 base at J, with 14 bases in the middle. CDR1 LNHNV and CDR2 YYDKDF come from the germline V gene (reference sequence). CDR3 DNA: TGTGCCACCAGCGGCCGGGACCGAAATAACTATGGCTACACCTTC. It encodes CATSGRDRNNYGYTF.

This clonotype came up many times. The chain has TRBV27 and TRBJ1-1; D is unresolved. The length of the CDR3 is 13 residues. Trimming took off 6 bases at V and 0 bases at J, with 8 bases between the two ends. Germline loops: CDR1 MNHEY, CDR2 SMNVEV (reference sequence). The CDR3 region is CASSLTVNTEAFF. The CDR3 nucleotides are TGTGCCAGCAGCTTAACGGTGAACACTGAAGCTTTCTTT.

The J gene is TRBJ2-1, the V gene TRBV27, with TRBD1 as a possible D gene (6 bases). From germline, CDR1 is MNHEY and CDR2 SMNVEV (reference sequence). Between the trimmed V and J ends, which lost 3 bases and 9 bases, there was a span of 18 bases. The length of the CDR3 is 15 residues. DNA for the CDR3: TGTGCCAGCAGTTTTGAGACAGGAGGCTTCGCTGAGCAGTTCTTC. Its translation is CASSFETGGFAEQFF.

As for this clonotype: A read error may account for a junction end that differs from germline. The V call is TRBV7-8, the J call TRBJ2-5, with 9 bases that match TRBD2. This CDR3 spans 16 amino acids. CDR1 is SGHVS, CDR2 FQNEAQ, per germline. Here the CDR3 reads CASGLLSTSGGETQYF. The CDR3, as DNA: TGTGCCAGCGGCTTACTTTCGACTAGCGGAGGAGAGACCCAGTACTTC. Using reference TRBV7-8 and TRBJ2-5 for the parts outside the CDR3, the full variable domain is GAGVSQSPRYKVAKRGQDVALRCDPISGHVSLFWYQQALGQGPEFLTYFQNEAQLDKSGLPSDRFFAERPEGSVSTLKIQRTQQEDSAVYLCASGLLSTSGGETQYFGPGTRLLVL.